These 28 T cell receptor beta chains were all obtained from the same sample, sequenced in a study of blood T cell repertoires in COVID-19. Assay: immunoSEQ multiplex PCR; the TCRdb copy retains only in-frame clones and omits some. The table records around 260,000 clones, roughly 87% of them present only once. Sequenced input: peripheral blood. The receptors come from a human donor in a cohort sampled during active COVID-19.

This chain joins TRBV9 and TRBJ2-2; maybe TRBD2 (7 bases). This CDR3 region has 16 residues. V lost 4 bases to trimming and J lost 5 bases, with 18 bases between them. Germline V gene data show CDR1 as SGDLS and CDR2 as YYNGEE. The CDR3 nucleotides are TGTGCCAGCAGCCCCGTTGGGGGGGCGGGTACCGGGGAGCTGTTTTTT. It translates to CASSPVGGAGTGELFF.

The chain carries TRBV19 and TRBJ2-5; D might be TRBD1 (5 bases). Trimming cost V 7 bases and J 5 bases, with 17 bases left between them. CDR1 and CDR2 from the germline V gene are LNHDA and SQIVND (reference sequence). The CDR3 runs to 14 residues. This chain's CDR3 is CASNVLQTVETQYF. Written as DNA, the CDR3 is TGTGCCAGTAACGTGCTCCAGACAGTGGAGACCCAGTACTTC.

The rearrangement joins TRBV25-1 to TRBJ1-2, with D hard to call. CDR3 length: 13 amino acids. V dropped 6 bases and J dropped 7 bases, with 15 bases sitting between them. Per germline, CDR1 MGHDK and CDR2 SYGVNS. DNA of the CDR3: TGTGCCAGCAGCGAACAATATGAGGGTGGCTACACCTTC. It codes for CASSEQYEGGYTF.

This chain links TRBV12-5 with TRBJ2-1, with 7 bases identical to TRBD1. The CDR3 runs 14 residues. V lost 5 bases, J lost 4 bases, and 5 bases stayed unmatched. CDR1 and CDR2 (germline): LGHNT, FRNRAP. In DNA form, the CDR3 reads TGTGCTAGTGGTACTGGACAGGTTTACAATGAGCAGTTCTTC. As protein: CASGTGQVYNEQFF.

This clone appeared a single time. The chain combines TRBV29-1 with TRBJ2-5; 8 bases are shared with TRBD1. Losses at the gene ends were 6 bases for V and 0 bases for J; bases not matched to a gene: 3. This CDR3 region has 13 residues. Per the germline V gene, CDR1 is SQVTM and CDR2 is ANQGSEA. CDR3 sequence reads: CSVGQENQETQYF. CDR3 nucleotides: TGCAGCGTGGGACAGGAGAACCAAGAGACCCAGTACTTC.

This clone occurred once. The chain joins TRBV27 to TRBJ2-5, with TRBD2 identical over 15 bases. V gave up 5 bases and J gave up 5 bases; unmatched junction bases: 9. Germline CDR1 is MNHEY and CDR2 is SMNVEV (reference sequence). The CDR3 is made up of 17 amino acids. In DNA form, the CDR3 reads TGTGCCAGCAGTCCGGGACTAGCGGGAGGCCGGGGCGAGACCCAGTACTTC. It specifies CASSPGLAGGRGETQYF.

V and J are TRBV27 and TRBJ1-5; D uncertain. CDR3 length equals 11 residues. Trimming left V 8 bases short and J 9 bases short, with 11 bases between. Per germline, CDR1 MNHEY and CDR2 SMNVEV (reference sequence). Here the CDR3 reads CASPRAGPQHF. The CDR3 DNA sequence: TGTGCCAGCCCCCGGGCGGGGCCCCAGCATTTT.

The J gene is TRBJ1-3, the V gene TRBV7-2; D is ambiguous. This CDR3 spans 15 amino acids. Germline V CDR1 and CDR2: SGHTA, FQGNSA. V was pared by 5 bases and J by 0 bases, with 11 bases between. Here the CDR3 reads CASSPDTYSGNTIYF. The CDR3, as DNA: TGTGCCAGCAGCCCCGACACCTACTCTGGAAACACCATATATTTT. The full variable domain, with the rest looked up from reference TRBV7-2 and TRBJ1-3, is GAGVSQSPSNKVTEKGKDVELRCDPISGHTALYWYRQSLGQGLEFLIYFQGNSAPDKSGLPSDRFSAERTGGSVSTLTIQRTQQEDSAVYLCASSPDTYSGNTIYFGEGSWLTVV.

V is TRBV5-1 and J is TRBJ2-7; TRBD1 aligns across 9 bases. V lost 3 bases to trimming and J lost 5 bases; unmatched junction nucleotides: 6. The germline CDR1 and CDR2 sequences are SGHRS and YFSETQ. This CDR3 has 14 residues. CDR3 sequence (DNA): TGCGCCAGCAGCTCACCCGGGACAGGGAACGAGCAGTACTTC. It specifies CASSSPGTGNEQYF.

The chain uses TRBV18 and TRBJ1-1; 8 bases match TRBD1. The CDR3 is 19 residues long. Germline values: CDR1 KGHSH, CDR2 LQKENI. V gave up 2 bases and J gave up 4 bases; unmatched junction bases: 18. CDR3 DNA sequence: TGTGCCAGCTCACCAAGAACAGGGGGTTCTCTTGGGGCGGGCACTGAAGCTTTCTTT. Amino acid sequence: CASSPRTGGSLGAGTEAFF.

The V gene is TRBV30, the J gene TRBJ1-2; the D gene is possibly TRBD1 (6 bases). V was cut by 3 bases and J by 4 bases, with 18 bases left in between. Germline V gene data show CDR1 as GTSNPN and CDR2 as SVGIG (reference sequence). The CDR3 length is 15 residues. This chain's CDR3 is CAWSPLFTGSYGYTF. CDR3 coding DNA: TGTGCCTGGAGCCCCCTCTTCACAGGGAGCTATGGCTACACCTTC.

This chain joins TRBV19 and TRBJ2-7, with 10 bases that match TRBD1. Trimming took 5 bases from V and 4 from J; bases not matched to a gene: 8. Germline-derived CDR1 and CDR2 are LNHDA and SQIVND (reference sequence). This CDR3 has 15 residues. CDR3 sequence: CASSLGQGNGYEQYF. CDR3 in DNA: TGTGCCAGTAGTCTGGGACAGGGGAATGGATACGAGCAGTACTTC.

The CDR3 reads CASRPNSIEAFF. CDR3 sequence (DNA): TGTGCCAGCAGGCCCAACAGTATTGAAGCTTTCTTT. The V gene is TRBV11-2, the J gene TRBJ1-1; D not certain. From germline, CDR1 is SGHAT and CDR2 FQNNGV. Trimming stripped 6 bases from V and 7 bases from J, with 12 bases between. The CDR3 is made up of 12 amino acids.

The chain has TRBV18 and TRBJ1-6; TRBD1 might be the D (5 bases). Trimming cost V 3 bases and J 3 bases, with 15 bases left between them. The CDR3 is 17 amino acids. Germline V gene lookup returns CDR1 KGHSH and CDR2 LQKENI. This CDR3 reads CASSPTGGTRYNSPLHF. Written as DNA, the CDR3 is TGTGCCAGCTCACCGACTGGAGGGACCCGCTATAATTCACCCCTCCACTTT.

Concerning this clone: The germline gene is not matched at one end of the junction; a read error may be the cause. The V and J genes are TRBV7-2 and TRBJ2-2; a possible D gene is TRBD1 (5 bases). CDR3 length: 13 residues. Germline CDR1 SGHTA, CDR2 FQGNSA. CDR3 DNA: TGTGCCGGCAGAACAGGGAACACCGGGGAGCTGTTTTTT. Encoded protein: CAGRTGNTGELFF.

CDR3 loop: CASTRSGRALEQYF. In DNA form, the CDR3 reads TGTGCCAGCACCCGTAGCGGGAGGGCCCTCGAGCAGTACTTC. This chain links TRBV28 with TRBJ2-7; 11 nucleotides line up with TRBD2. The CDR3 is 14 amino acids. CDR1 is MDHEN and CDR2 is SYDVKM in the germline V gene. V shed 7 bases and J 6 bases; nucleotides not matched to a gene: 8. Using reference TRBV28 and TRBJ2-7 for the parts outside the CDR3, the full variable domain is DVKVTQSSRYLVKRTGEKVFLECVQDMDHENMFWYRQDPGLGLRLIYFSYDVKMKEKGDIPEGYSVSREKKERFSLILESASTNQTSMYLCASTRSGRALEQYFGPGTRLTVT.

With respect to this clone: Other DNA sequences in this specimen translate into the identical CDR3. The chain recombines TRBV6-5 with TRBJ1-4, with unresolved D. Germline loops: CDR1 MNHEY, CDR2 SVGAGI. This CDR3 is 13 amino acids long. The germline V and J ends were trimmed by 0 bases and 7 bases, with 6 bases remaining between them. The CDR3 region has the DNA TGTGCCAGCAGTTACTCGTACAGTGAAAAACTGTTTTTT. Translated, it gives CASSYSYSEKLFF.

The V call is TRBV4-2, the J call TRBJ2-1, with a weak D call TRBD2 (6 bases). Germline V gives CDR1 LGHNA, CDR2 YNFKEQ. This CDR3 is built from 17 residues. V lost 1 base and J lost 8, with 21 bases in between. As DNA, the CDR3 is TGTGCCAGCAGCCAAGGGATCTCGGGACTCACCTCGTATGAGCAGTTCTTC. Its translation is CASSQGISGLTSYEQFF.

The chain is built from TRBV5-1 and TRBJ2-7, with TRBD1 matching over 9 bases. With V trimmed by 4 bases and J by 2 bases, 7 bases remained unmatched. This CDR3 has 15 residues. In germline, CDR1 is SGHRS, CDR2 YFSETQ. The CDR3 loop is CASSPDRDRAYEQYF. The DNA of the CDR3 is TGCGCCAGCAGCCCCGACCGGGACAGGGCCTACGAGCAGTACTTC.

The gene calls are TRBV5-6 and TRBJ2-7; D possibly corresponds to TRBD2 (5 bases). V dropped 2 bases and J dropped 6 bases, with 9 bases sitting between them. This CDR3 contains 12 residues. Per germline, CDR1 SGHDT and CDR2 YYEEEE. In DNA form, the CDR3 reads TGTGCCAGCAGCTTCGGGGAACCCGAGCAGTACTTC. Residues: CASSFGEPEQYF.

The chain is built from TRBV24-1 and TRBJ1-1, with 7 bases that match TRBD1. Per germline, CDR1 KGHDR and CDR2 SFDVKD. V lost 8 bases and J lost 4; bases outside the gene matches: 9. CDR3 length: 14 amino acids. The CDR3 spells CATIATGRFTEAFF. The CDR3 bases are TGTGCCACCATCGCGACAGGGAGATTCACTGAAGCTTTCTTT.

V usage is TRBV11-2 and J usage is TRBJ2-1, with unresolved D. This CDR3 has 17 residues. Deletions cut 0 bases from V and 5 bases from J, with 17 bases between. Germline CDR1 is SGHAT and CDR2 is FQNNGV. The CDR3 bases are TGTGCCAGCAGCTTAGACTCCACTCCACCCCCACACAATGAGCAGTTCTTC. It yields the protein CASSLDSTPPPHNEQFF.

The rearrangement links TRBV10-2 to TRBJ2-7, with D possibly being TRBD2 (6 bases). Per the germline V gene, CDR1 is WSHSY and CDR2 is SAAADI. The CDR3 is 14 amino acids. Between the trimmed V and J ends, which lost 4 bases and 5 bases, there was a span of 15 bases. CDR3 residues: CASSVWDPGDEQYF. CDR3 in DNA: TGCGCCAGCAGTGTGTGGGACCCGGGGGACGAGCAGTACTTC.

The chain uses TRBV7-2 and TRBJ2-1; D is possibly TRBD1 (6 bases). Trimming removed 1 base from V and 6 bases from J, with 13 bases in between. The CDR3 is 15 residues long. Germline loops: CDR1 SGHTA, CDR2 FQGNSA. The CDR3: CASSLDGDTFNEQFF. The CDR3 DNA is TGTGCCAGCAGCTTAGACGGGGACACCTTCAATGAGCAGTTCTTC.

The chain has TRBV5-1 and TRBJ2-3; D possibly corresponds to TRBD2 (5 bases). Looked up from germline, CDR1 is SGHRS and CDR2 is YFSETQ. CDR3 length: 15 residues. Trimming stripped 1 base from V and 0 bases from J, with 9 bases between. Here the CDR3 DNA reads TGCGCCAGCAGCTTGACTAGAGGAAGCACAGATACGCAGTATTTT. This gives the protein CASSLTRGSTDTQYF.

This clone appeared many times. This chain joins TRBV19 and TRBJ1-5; TRBD1 matches at 8 bases. Per germline, CDR1 LNHDA and CDR2 SQIVND (reference sequence). The length of the CDR3 is 13 residues. After removal of 3 bases from V and 5 bases from J, the junction contained 0 bases not matched to a gene. The CDR3 sequence: CASSMTGDQPQHF. CDR3 in DNA: TGTGCCAGTAGTATGACAGGGGATCAGCCCCAGCATTTT.

This chain connects TRBV27 to TRBJ2-1; 7 bases are shared with TRBD2. Germline trimming cut 10 bases from V and 3 bases from J; bases unmatched to any gene: 9. Germline V lookup: CDR1 MNHEY, CDR2 SMNVEV (reference sequence). The CDR3 is 14 amino acids. CDR3 sequence: CATRWGGSYNEQFF. CDR3 DNA sequence: TGTGCCACCCGGTGGGGGGGGAGCTACAATGAGCAGTTCTTC.

This chain uses TRBV27 with TRBJ1-2; D is unclear. This CDR3 region has 14 residues. Deletions cut 2 bases from V and 1 base from J, with 8 bases between. CDR1 and CDR2 (germline): MNHEY, SMNVEV (reference sequence). The CDR3 sequence is CASSLTHLNYGYTF. The CDR3 region has the DNA TGTGCCAGCAGTTTAACTCACCTTAACTATGGCTACACCTTC.